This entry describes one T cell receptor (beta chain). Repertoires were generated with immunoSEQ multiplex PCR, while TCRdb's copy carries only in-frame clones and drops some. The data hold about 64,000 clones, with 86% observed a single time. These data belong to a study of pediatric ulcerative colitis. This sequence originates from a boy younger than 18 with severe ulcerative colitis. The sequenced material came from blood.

DNA of the CDR3: TGCAGCGTTCTGGGACAGGGGAATGAAAAACTGTTTTTT. It is translated as CSVLGQGNEKLFF. This sequence joins TRBV29-1 and TRBJ1-4, with 10 nucleotides matching TRBD1. V lost 5 bases and J lost 5; bases outside the gene matches: 2. The CDR3 has 13 amino acids. Germline CDR1 is SQVTM and CDR2 is ANQGSEA.